Listed below are T cell receptor beta chains from one sample, sequenced in a study of CD8 T cells in Susac syndrome. Via MiXCR, TCRdb re-called the immunoSEQ multiplex PCR reads, giving one row per CDR3 protein. The data show about 120,000 distinct CDR3 sequences, roughly 92% seen once. The material sequenced was CD8+ T cells from PBMCs. These receptors were taken from a human donor in good health. The CDR3 runs from the conserved cysteine through the conserved F or W. The D gene is left open where the match is weak. A clone size is listed for some rows: how often the clone was seen (once, few, many), or a class if it is expanded.

J: TRBJ2-7; D: -; V: TRBV6-6; size: -; DNA: TGTGCCAGCAGTTCCTCTAAGACCTACGAGCAGTACTTC; CDR3: CASSSSKTYEQYF
J: TRBJ2-3; D: -; V: TRBV12-5; size: once; DNA: TGTGCTAGTGGTCTCGGACTTCGCACAGATACGCAGTATTTT; CDR3: CASGLGLRTDTQYF
J: TRBJ2-5; D: TRBD2; V: TRBV7-9; size: -; DNA: TGTGCCAGCAGCTCACCGCGGCGGGAGGTAGAGACCCAGTACTTC; CDR3: CASSSPRREVETQYF
J: TRBJ2-1; D: -; V: TRBV6-1; size: -; DNA: TGTGCCAGCCGGAGCGTCGGCTCCTACAATGAGCAGTTCTTC; CDR3: CASRSVGSYNEQFF
J: TRBJ1-5; D: -; V: TRBV20-1; size: -; DNA: TGCAGTGCTGGGGGATTAGGACAGCCCCAGCATTTT; CDR3: CSAGGLGQPQHF
J: TRBJ2-2; D: -; V: TRBV6-2/TRBV6-3; size: -; DNA: TGTGCCAGCAGCCCCCGATACAGGGATACCGGGGAGCTGTTTTTT; CDR3: CASSPRYRDTGELFF
J: TRBJ2-2; D: -; V: TRBV2; size: few; DNA: TGTGCCAGCCGCGGGGGGGAGCTGTTTTTT; CDR3: CASRGGELFF
J: TRBJ2-1; D: -; V: TRBV3-1; size: -; DNA: TGTGCCAGCAGCCAAGAAACGGCAAATGAGCAGTTCTTC; CDR3: CASSQETANEQFF
J: TRBJ2-4; D: -; V: TRBV20-1; size: -; DNA: TGCAGTGCTCGGGCAGGGACCCTAGGAAACATTCAGTACTTC; CDR3: CSARAGTLGNIQYF
J: TRBJ2-7; D: TRBD2; V: TRBV7-2; size: few; DNA: TGTGCCAGCAGCGGGGGACTAGCGGGAATCTACGAGCAGTACTTC; CDR3: CASSGGLAGIYEQYF
J: TRBJ2-3; D: -; V: TRBV6-2/TRBV6-3; size: -; DNA: TGTGCCAGCAGACGCCGACCTGACACAGATACGCAGTATTTT; CDR3: CASRRRPDTDTQYF
J: TRBJ2-1; D: -; V: TRBV15; size: -; DNA: TGTGCCACGTGCCGGGCGGGAAGATGCGGTGAGCAGTTCTTC; CDR3: CATCRAGRCGEQFF
J: TRBJ1-1; D: -; V: TRBV7-2; size: -; DNA: TGTGCCAGCAGCTTAGCGAGGCAAACGAACACTGAAGCTTTCTTT; CDR3: CASSLARQTNTEAFF
J: TRBJ2-2; D: -; V: TRBV2; size: -; DNA: TGTGCCACCACCTTGGGGTCGGGCACCGGGGAGCTGTTTTTT; CDR3: CATTLGSGTGELFF
J: TRBJ2-3; D: -; V: TRBV9; size: -; DNA: TGTGCCAGCAGCTCCATGGCGGGGCTTTCCACAGATACGCAGTATTTT; CDR3: CASSSMAGLSTDTQYF
J: TRBJ2-7; D: TRBD1; V: TRBV9; size: few; DNA: TGTGCCAGCAGCGTAGCCCCGACAGGGTTCGCCTACGAGCAGTACTTC; CDR3: CASSVAPTGFAYEQYF
J: TRBJ2-7; D: -; V: TRBV20-1; size: -; DNA: TGCAGTGCCAGCAGACGAGGGGGCTCCTACGAGCAGTACTTC; CDR3: CSASRRGGSYEQYF
J: TRBJ1-1; D: -; V: TRBV29-1; size: -; DNA: TGCAGCGTTGAAGGACGTGAGGGAGCTTTCTTT; CDR3: CSVEGREGAFF
J: TRBJ2-1; D: TRBD2; V: TRBV19; size: -; DNA: TGTGCCAGTAGTATGACTAGCGGGGTTTACAATGAGCAGTTCTTC; CDR3: CASSMTSGVYNEQFF
J: TRBJ2-2; D: TRBD2; V: TRBV5-1; size: -; DNA: TGCGCCAGCAGCTTCAGAGCGGGAGGATTGAACACCGGGGAGCTGTTTTTT; CDR3: CASSFRAGGLNTGELFF
J: TRBJ2-2; D: TRBD2; V: TRBV20-1; size: -; DNA: TGCAGTGCGGCTCCGGGGGGAAACACCGGGGAGCTGTTTTTT; CDR3: CSAAPGGNTGELFF
J: TRBJ2-7; D: -; V: TRBV29-1; size: -; DNA: TGCAGCGTTGCGGGGGTCATCTCCTACGAGCAGTACTTC; CDR3: CSVAGVISYEQYF
J: TRBJ1-3; D: -; V: TRBV4-3; size: -; DNA: TGCGCCAGCAGCCAAGATCTGACCTCCGGAAACACCATATATTTT; CDR3: CASSQDLTSGNTIYF
J: TRBJ2-6; D: -; V: TRBV7-3; size: -; DNA: TGTGCCAGCAGCTTTTTTGGGGCCAACGTCCTGACTTTC; CDR3: CASSFFGANVLTF
J: TRBJ1-1; D: -; V: TRBV11-2; size: -; DNA: TGTGCCAGCAGCTCGGCGGCGGTAAAGGGGACTGAAGCTTTCTTT; CDR3: CASSSAAVKGTEAFF
J: TRBJ1-1; D: -; V: TRBV5-1; size: -; DNA: TGCGCCAGCAGCTCGGGACCAACCACTGAAGCTTTCTTT; CDR3: CASSSGPTTEAFF
J: TRBJ1-2; D: -; V: TRBV28; size: once; DNA: TGTGCCATCCAGGGGAGGTGGGGCTACACCTTC; CDR3: CAIQGRWGYTF
J: TRBJ2-6; D: -; V: TRBV29-1; size: -; DNA: TGCAGCGTTGCCGGGCCCCCTGGGGCCAACGTCCTGACTTTC; CDR3: CSVAGPPGANVLTF
J: TRBJ2-3; D: TRBD2; V: TRBV6-5; size: once; DNA: TGTGCCAGCAGGGGAGGGGGCACAGATACGCAGTATTTT; CDR3: CASRGGGTDTQYF
J: TRBJ2-3; D: -; V: TRBV7-2; size: few; DNA: TGTGCCAGCAGTCCTACCCCCCCTGGCCGCCCCTATTTT; CDR3: CASSPTPPGRPYF
J: TRBJ1-1; D: TRBD1; V: TRBV3-1; size: -; DNA: TGTGCCAGCAGCCAAGCCAGCCCAAGGATAGACAGGGGCGAGAACACTGAAGCTTTCTTT; CDR3: CASSQASPRIDRGENTEAFF
J: TRBJ2-4; D: TRBD2; V: TRBV20-1; size: -; DNA: TGCAGTGCAGGTCTAGCGGGAGCCCAAAACATTCAGTACTTC; CDR3: CSAGLAGAQNIQYF